Reported below is one TCR beta chain. Antigen specificity is unknown. V was shortened by 5 bases and J by 9 bases, with 14 bases between the two germline ends. The length of the CDR3 is 13 residues. CDR1 MNHNS and CDR2 SASEGT come from the germline V gene. Sequencing was performed with immunoSEQ multiplex PCR; in TCRdb, only in-frame clones are kept and a portion is missing. Of roughly 5,000 clones listed, almost 90% are singletons. The sample comes from a study of immune evolution from preneoplasia to lung adenocarcinoma. Study-level findings and limits: KRAS-mutant nodules had the highest T cell clonality.

The chain recombines TRBV6-1 with TRBJ1-5, with D possibly being TRBD1 (6 bases). The sequence was collected from a person aged 70 to 85 with lung adenocarcinoma. Input material: FFPE atypical adenomatous hyperplasia tissue from the lung. The subset denotes: atypical adenomatous hyperplasia (AAH), lung preneoplasia. CDR3 residues: CASSRGSVGPQHF. The CDR3, as DNA: TGTGCCAGCAGTAGGGGGTCCGTGGGGCCCCAGCATTTT.